This TCR beta chain was sequenced for a study of blood T cells in healthy people across ages. The use of a sample-barcoded 5' primer and a J-beta primer mix characterized a second PCR of about 6 to 11 cycles. MiXCR, run by TCRdb on the 5' RACE reads, gives a single entry per CDR3 protein. This table holds roughly 730,000 distinct CDR3 sequences, just over 55% found once. This clonotype was recorded a few times. Its target is unknown. Whole-study results and caveats: Percentage of naive T cells showed a strong correlation with TCR beta diversity.

This CDR3 contains 15 residues. Per the germline V gene, CDR1 is DFQATT and CDR2 is SNEGSKA (reference sequence). V was cut by 3 bases and J by 0 bases, with 11 bases left in between. The genes are TRBV20-1 and TRBJ1-4; D not certain. The sample was blood. The origin of this receptor is a man between 40 and 49 years old in good health. CDR3: CSASLGGATNEKLFF. The CDR3 region has the DNA TGCAGTGCTAGTTTAGGCGGTGCAACTAATGAAAAACTGTTTTTT.